This entry features one TCR beta chain sequence. The read ends 3 residues early relative to the CDR3; the germline J gene fills the gap. Sequencing was performed with immunoSEQ multiplex PCR; in TCRdb, only in-frame clones are kept and a portion is missing. Its listing shows 20,000 or so clones. This specimen belongs to a study of T cells in women clearing cervical HPV infection. Study context: Blood came at first lesion visit for cases, post-clearance for controls.

V was clipped by 2 bases and J by 0 bases, with 12 bases between them. From germline, CDR1 is KGHSH and CDR2 LQKENI. This CDR3 region has 16 residues. J is TRBJ2-3 and V is TRBV18; D gene uncertain. This clonotype was obtained from a woman aged 18-69 years with a cervical HPV16 infection that either progressed to CIN3+ or cleared (not recorded which). The sample taken for sequencing was blood buffy coat. The CDR3: CASSPVGGFSTDTQYF. The part of the CDR3 DNA that was read is TGTGCCAGCTCACCAGTCGGCGGATTCAGCACAGATACG.